This T cell receptor (beta chain) appears in the sequencing data of a study of cytomegalovirus exposure and HLA in healthy donors. Study results and limitations: A prior analysis recorded that most TCR beta V segments were productive about 90% or about 30% of the time.

PCR amplification relied on 60 Vbeta primers (plus 13 Jbeta primers). Measured with immunoSEQ multiplex PCR; TCRdb has only the in-frame clones, and not every one. The sample comprises some 180,000 clones, 82% of which are singletons, and 1.5% rests with the top ten. On this clone itself: Its antigen is as yet unknown.

The germline gives CDR1 MGHRA, CDR2 YSYEKL. The ends were cut back, 2 bases at V and 0 bases at J, with 11 bases in the middle. The CDR3 runs to 16 residues. The rearrangement links TRBV4-1 to TRBJ2-1, with D possibly TRBD1 on 5 matching bases. The TCR was taken from a man between 35 and 55 years old in good health and CMV-seronegative. Sequenced sample: PBMCs. The CDR3 here is CASSQRGQSSYNEQFF. The CDR3 DNA reads TGCGCCAGCAGCCAAAGGGGCCAAAGCTCCTACAATGAGCAGTTCTTC.